This T cell receptor beta chain is from a study of blood T cell repertoires in COVID-19. V was trimmed by 5 bases and J by 7 bases, leaving 18 bases between them. CDR3 length: 15 amino acids. Looked up from germline, CDR1 is SGHTA and CDR2 is FQGTGA. Under the authors' procedure: Reference gene primer amplification gave nucleated cell count estimates. Sequencing used immunoSEQ multiplex PCR; TCRdb keeps in-frame clones, though not all of them. For V, J and clone size, that table is used; D and trimming come from the DNA. The sample consists of around 190,000 clones, roughly 82% of them appearing once. Adults between about 18 and 89 years of age took part from fewer than 30 US areas. Cohorts were assigned according to the clinical history that participants reported.

The V gene is TRBV7-3, the J gene TRBJ2-1; D might be TRBD1 (5 bases). Sequencing input: PBMCs or T cells enriched from blood (not recorded which). This receptor was taken from a man between 35 and 55 years old with acute COVID-19. CDR3 in DNA: TGTGCCAGCAGCCCAAGGGGCTTAGGGGTGAATGAGCAGTTCTTC. Its translation: CASSPRGLGVNEQFF. The entire variable domain, with the rest obtained from reference TRBV7-3 and TRBJ2-1, is as follows: GAGVSQTPSNKVTEKGKYVELRCDPISGHTALYWYRQSLGQGPEFLIYFQGTGAADDSGLPNDRFFAVRPEGSVSTLKIQRTERGDSAVYLCASSPRGLGVNEQFFGPGTRLTVL.